A selection of T cell receptor beta chains follows, all from one sample in a study of blood T cell repertoires in COVID-19. Using immunoSEQ multiplex PCR, the repertoire was profiled, and TCRdb retains in-frame clones only, with some absent. Of 60,000 or so clones in the sample, 85% to 90% were seen once. The sequencing sample was made of peripheral blood. The origin of the receptors is a human donor with active COVID-19. The donor label of this sample is uncertain. CDR3s include the opening cysteine and the closing phenylalanine or tryptophan.

J | V | CDR3
TRBJ2-3 | TRBV20-1 | CSASGVAGGPTDTQYF
TRBJ1-1 | TRBV7-9 | CASTLRGGAFF
TRBJ2-7 | TRBV7-8 | CASSLSGRAVYEQYF
TRBJ1-1 | TRBV4-3 | CASSQGRGLLNTEAFF
TRBJ2-3 | TRBV4-3 | CASSQDAGAGDTQYF
TRBJ1-4 | TRBV7-9 | CASSYWTGGEEKLFF
TRBJ1-1 | TRBV6-5 | CASSRPGQGYTEAFF
TRBJ1-2 | TRBV6-1 | CASSEAGTGYGYTF
TRBJ2-4 | TRBV2 | CASRRESAGLYF
TRBJ2-5 | TRBV7-9 | CASSSTGVGGETQYF
TRBJ2-4 | TRBV14 | CASSPGLAVAKNIQYF
TRBJ2-7 | TRBV6-5 | CASSPPSTGKEQYF
TRBJ1-1 | TRBV7-2 | CASSLDGRGLNTEAFF
TRBJ2-5 | TRBV9 | CASSPQGPYQETQYF
TRBJ2-1 | TRBV11-1 | CASSLALSGGGADEQFF
TRBJ2-2 | TRBV27 | CASSPSFTGELFF
TRBJ1-2 | TRBV29-1 | CSVPSAGKNYGYTF
TRBJ2-1 | TRBV6-5 | CASMRREGEQFF
TRBJ2-1 | TRBV28 | CASRVGTSGNNEQFF
TRBJ1-1 | TRBV7-9 | CASSALDRGWEAFF
TRBJ2-7 | TRBV27 | CASTTPGYEQYF
TRBJ2-3 | TRBV5-1 | CASSLGLAGDSDTQYF
TRBJ1-4 | TRBV4-3 | CASSQDPGQATNEKLFF
TRBJ1-5 | TRBV6-6 | CASSETGGNQPQHF
TRBJ2-3 | TRBV4-3 | CASSQEDGTGGVF
TRBJ2-1 | TRBV28 | CASSLTGQGYNEQFF
TRBJ2-1 | TRBV6-5 | CASSYSASGGFNEQFF
TRBJ1-1 | TRBV28 | CASSLNMNTEAFF
TRBJ1-2 | TRBV30 | CAWSVQGLNYGYTF
TRBJ2-7 | TRBV14 | CASSLSRYEQYF
TRBJ1-2 | TRBV6-5 | CASSYHRGGDGYTF
TRBJ1-2 | TRBV6-2/TRBV6-3 | CASSYDTGNYGYTF
TRBJ2-7 | TRBV7-7 | CASSLGAGATEQYF
TRBJ2-7 | TRBV27 | CASWGGDRDEQYF
TRBJ2-7 | TRBV28 | CASSLSVLRYEQYF
TRBJ2-3 | TRBV4-2 | CASSQEAETSGSTDTQYF
TRBJ1-4 | TRBV27 | CASSLSGTGQEKLFF
TRBJ2-7 | TRBV7-2 | CASSLETGPYEQYF
TRBJ2-7 | TRBV19 | CASSIVAGKSIEQYF
TRBJ1-2 | TRBV18 | CASSADEVYGYTF
TRBJ2-3 | TRBV6-4 | CASAPKSGQGALDTQYF
TRBJ2-3 | TRBV7-3 | CASSSIVGPYSTDTQYF
TRBJ2-1 | TRBV4-1 | CASSQVAGGTEQFF
TRBJ2-1 | TRBV28 | CASRRQGRNEQFF
TRBJ2-5 | TRBV12-5 | CASGFRLAGPQETQYF